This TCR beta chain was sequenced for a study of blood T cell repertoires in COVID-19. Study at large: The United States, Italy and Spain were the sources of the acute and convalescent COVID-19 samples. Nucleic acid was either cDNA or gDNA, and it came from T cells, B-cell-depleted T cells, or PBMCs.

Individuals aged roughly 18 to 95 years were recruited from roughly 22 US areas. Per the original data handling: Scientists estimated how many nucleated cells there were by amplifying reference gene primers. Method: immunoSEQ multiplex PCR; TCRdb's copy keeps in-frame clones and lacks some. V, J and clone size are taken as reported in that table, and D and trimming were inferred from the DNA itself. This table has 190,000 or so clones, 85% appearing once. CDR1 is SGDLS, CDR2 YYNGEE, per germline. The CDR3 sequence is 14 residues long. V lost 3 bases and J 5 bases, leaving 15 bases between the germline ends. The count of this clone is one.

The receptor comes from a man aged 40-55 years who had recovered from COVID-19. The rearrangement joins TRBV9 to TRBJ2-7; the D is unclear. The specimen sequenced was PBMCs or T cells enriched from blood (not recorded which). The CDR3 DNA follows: TGTGCCAGCAGCGCTGGCTGGCGGCAGAACGAGCAGTACTTC. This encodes CASSAGWRQNEQYF.